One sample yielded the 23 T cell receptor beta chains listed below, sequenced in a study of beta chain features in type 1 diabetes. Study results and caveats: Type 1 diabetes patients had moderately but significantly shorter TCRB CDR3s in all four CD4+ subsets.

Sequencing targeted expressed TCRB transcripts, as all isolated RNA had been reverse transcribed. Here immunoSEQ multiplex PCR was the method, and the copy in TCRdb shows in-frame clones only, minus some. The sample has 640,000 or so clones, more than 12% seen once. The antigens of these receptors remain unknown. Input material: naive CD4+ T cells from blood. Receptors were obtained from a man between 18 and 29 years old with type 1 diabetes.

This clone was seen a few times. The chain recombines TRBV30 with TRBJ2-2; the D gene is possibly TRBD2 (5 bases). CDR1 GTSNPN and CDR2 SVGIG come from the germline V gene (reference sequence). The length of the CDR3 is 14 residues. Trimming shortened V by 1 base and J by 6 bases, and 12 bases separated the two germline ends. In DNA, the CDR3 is TGTGCCTGGAGTGGTCGGGGAAGGGCCGGGGAGCTGTTTTTT. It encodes CAWSGRGRAGELFF.

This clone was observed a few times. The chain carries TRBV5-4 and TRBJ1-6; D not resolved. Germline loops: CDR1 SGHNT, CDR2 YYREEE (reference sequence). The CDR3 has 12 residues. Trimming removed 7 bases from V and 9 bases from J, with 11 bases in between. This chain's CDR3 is CASAILGSPLHF. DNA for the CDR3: TGTGCCAGCGCCATCTTAGGTTCACCCCTCCACTTT.

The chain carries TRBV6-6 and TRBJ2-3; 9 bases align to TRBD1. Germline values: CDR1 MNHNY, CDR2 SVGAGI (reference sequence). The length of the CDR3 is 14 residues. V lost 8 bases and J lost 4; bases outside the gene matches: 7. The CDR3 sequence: CASQRTGDSDTQYF. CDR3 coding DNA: TGTGCCAGCCAAAGGACAGGGGACTCAGATACGCAGTATTTT.

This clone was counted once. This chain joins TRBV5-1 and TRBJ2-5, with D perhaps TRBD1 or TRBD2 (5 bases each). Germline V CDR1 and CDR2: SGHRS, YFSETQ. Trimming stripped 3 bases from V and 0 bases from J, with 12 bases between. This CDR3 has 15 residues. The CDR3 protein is CASSYGDLHQETQYF. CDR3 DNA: TGCGCCAGCAGCTATGGGGACCTTCACCAAGAGACCCAGTACTTC.

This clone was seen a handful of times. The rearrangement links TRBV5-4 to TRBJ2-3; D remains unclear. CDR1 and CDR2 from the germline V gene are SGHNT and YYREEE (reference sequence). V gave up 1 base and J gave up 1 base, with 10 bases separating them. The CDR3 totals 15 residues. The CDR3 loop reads CASSLNLGGTDTQYF. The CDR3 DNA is TGTGCCAGCAGCTTGAACCTTGGCGGCACAGATACGCAGTATTTT.

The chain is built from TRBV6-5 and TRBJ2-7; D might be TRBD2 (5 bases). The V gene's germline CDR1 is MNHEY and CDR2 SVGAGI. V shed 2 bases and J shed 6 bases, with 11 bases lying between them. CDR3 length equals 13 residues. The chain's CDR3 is CASSYPASGEQYF. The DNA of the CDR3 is TGTGCCAGCAGTTACCCAGCGAGCGGCGAGCAGTACTTC.

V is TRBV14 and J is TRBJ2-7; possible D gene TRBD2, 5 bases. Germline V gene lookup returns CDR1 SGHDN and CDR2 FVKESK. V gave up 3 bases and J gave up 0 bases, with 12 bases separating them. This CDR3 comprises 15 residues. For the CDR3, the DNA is TGTGCCAGCAGCCACCTTTCCGGGATCTCCTACGAGCAGTACTTC. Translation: CASSHLSGISYEQYF.

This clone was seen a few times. CDR3 nucleotides: TGTGCCAGTAGTAGCGGGAGGGCAGGCGAGCAGTACTTC. Translation gives CASSSGRAGEQYF. The rearrangement uses TRBV27 and TRBJ2-7, with 11 bases fitting TRBD2. This CDR3 contains 13 residues. Losses at the gene ends were 9 bases for V and 6 bases for J; bases not matched to a gene: 7. Germline-derived CDR1 and CDR2 are MNHEY and SMNVEV (reference sequence).

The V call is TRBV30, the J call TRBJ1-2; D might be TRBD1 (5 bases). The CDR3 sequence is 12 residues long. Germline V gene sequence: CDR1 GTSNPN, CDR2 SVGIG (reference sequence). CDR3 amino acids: CAFKGGAYGYTF. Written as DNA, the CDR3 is TGTGCGTTCAAGGGAGGGGCCTATGGCTACACCTTC.

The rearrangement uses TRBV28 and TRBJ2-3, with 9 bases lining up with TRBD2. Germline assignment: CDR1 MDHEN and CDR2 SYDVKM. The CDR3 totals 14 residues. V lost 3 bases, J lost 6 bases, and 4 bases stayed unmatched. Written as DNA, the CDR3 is TGTGCCAGCAGTTTTGTAGCGGGGGTGGATACGCAGTATTTT. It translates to CASSFVAGVDTQYF. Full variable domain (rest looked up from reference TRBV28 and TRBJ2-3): DVKVTQSSRYLVKRTGEKVFLECVQDMDHENMFWYRQDPGLGLRLIYFSYDVKMKEKGDIPEGYSVSREKKERFSLILESASTNQTSMYLCASSFVAGVDTQYFGPGTRLTVL.

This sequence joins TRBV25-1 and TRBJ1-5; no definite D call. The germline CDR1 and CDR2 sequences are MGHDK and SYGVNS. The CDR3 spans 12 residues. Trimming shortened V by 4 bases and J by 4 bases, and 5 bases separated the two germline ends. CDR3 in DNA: TGTGCCAGCAGTGGGACTAATCAGCCCCAGCATTTT. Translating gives CASSGTNQPQHF.

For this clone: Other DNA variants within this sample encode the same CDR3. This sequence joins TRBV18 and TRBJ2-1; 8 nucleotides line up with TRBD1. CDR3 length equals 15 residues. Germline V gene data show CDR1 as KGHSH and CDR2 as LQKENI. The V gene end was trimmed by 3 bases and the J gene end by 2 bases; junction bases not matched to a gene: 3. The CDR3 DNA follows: TGTGCCAGCTCACCCGGGACAGGCCCCTACAATGAGCAGTTCTTC. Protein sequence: CASSPGTGPYNEQFF. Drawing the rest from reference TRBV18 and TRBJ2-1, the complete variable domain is NAGVMQNPRHLVRRRGQEARLRCSPMKGHSHVYWYRQLPEEGLKFMVYLQKENIIDESGMPKERFSAEFPKEGPSILRIQQVVRGDSAAYFCASSPGTGPYNEQFFGPGTRLTVL.

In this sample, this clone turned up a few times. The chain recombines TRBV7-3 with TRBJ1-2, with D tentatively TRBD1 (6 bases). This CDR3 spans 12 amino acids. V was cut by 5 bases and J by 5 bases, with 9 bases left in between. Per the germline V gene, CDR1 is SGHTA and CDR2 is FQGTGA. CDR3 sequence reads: CASSAQGYGYTF. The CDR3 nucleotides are TGTGCCAGCAGCGCACAGGGTTATGGCTACACCTTC.

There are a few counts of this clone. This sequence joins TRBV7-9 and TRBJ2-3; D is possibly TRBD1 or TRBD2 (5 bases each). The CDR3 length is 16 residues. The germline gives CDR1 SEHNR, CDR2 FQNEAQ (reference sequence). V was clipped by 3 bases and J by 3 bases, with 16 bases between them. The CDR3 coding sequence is TGTGCCAGCAGCTTGAATTTCGGGGACCGGACAGATACGCAGTATTTT. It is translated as CASSLNFGDRTDTQYF.

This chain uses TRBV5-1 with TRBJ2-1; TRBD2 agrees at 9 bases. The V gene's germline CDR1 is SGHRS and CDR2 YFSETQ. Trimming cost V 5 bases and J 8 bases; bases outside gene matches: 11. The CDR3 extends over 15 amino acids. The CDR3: CASSVGGRVKYEQFF. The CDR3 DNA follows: TGCGCCAGCAGTGTAGGCGGGAGGGTGAAATATGAGCAGTTCTTC.

For the CDR3, the DNA is TGCAGCGCCCGTGGACAGGGAACAGATACGCAGTATTTT. Its protein is CSARGQGTDTQYF. The chain is built from TRBV29-1 and TRBJ2-3, with TRBD1 matching over 8 bases. Germline V gene data show CDR1 as SQVTM and CDR2 as ANQGSEA. V was pared by 7 bases and J by 3 bases, with 6 bases of the junction left unmatched. There are 13 residues in the CDR3.

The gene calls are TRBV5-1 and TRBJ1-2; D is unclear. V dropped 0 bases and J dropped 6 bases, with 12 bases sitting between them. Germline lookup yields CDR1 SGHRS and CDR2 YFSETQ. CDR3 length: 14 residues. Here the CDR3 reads CASSLALGNDGYTF. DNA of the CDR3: TGCGCCAGCAGCTTGGCATTGGGAAACGATGGCTACACCTTC. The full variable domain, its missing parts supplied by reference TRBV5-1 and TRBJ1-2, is KAGVTQTPRYLIKTRGQQVTLSCSPISGHRSVSWYQQTPGQGLQFLFEYFSETQRNKGNFPGRFSGRQFSNSRSEMNVSTLELGDSALYLCASSLALGNDGYTFGSGTRLTVV.

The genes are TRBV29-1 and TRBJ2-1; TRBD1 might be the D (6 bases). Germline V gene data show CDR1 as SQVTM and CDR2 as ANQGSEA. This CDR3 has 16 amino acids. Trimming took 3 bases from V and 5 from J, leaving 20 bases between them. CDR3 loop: CSVETSGQPPHNEQFF. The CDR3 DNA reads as TGCAGCGTTGAGACATCAGGACAGCCGCCGCACAATGAGCAGTTCTTC.

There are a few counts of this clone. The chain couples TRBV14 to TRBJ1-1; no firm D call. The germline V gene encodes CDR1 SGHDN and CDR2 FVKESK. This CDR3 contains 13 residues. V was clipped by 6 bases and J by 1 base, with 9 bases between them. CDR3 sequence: CASSQQWNTEAFF. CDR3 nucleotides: TGTGCCAGCAGTCAACAGTGGAACACTGAAGCTTTCTTT.

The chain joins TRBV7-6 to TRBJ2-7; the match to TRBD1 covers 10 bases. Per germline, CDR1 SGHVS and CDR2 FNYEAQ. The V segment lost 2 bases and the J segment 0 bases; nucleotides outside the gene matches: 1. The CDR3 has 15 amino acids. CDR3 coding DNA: TGTGCCAGCAGCTTATGGACAGGGGGCTCCTACGAGCAGTACTTC. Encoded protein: CASSLWTGGSYEQYF.

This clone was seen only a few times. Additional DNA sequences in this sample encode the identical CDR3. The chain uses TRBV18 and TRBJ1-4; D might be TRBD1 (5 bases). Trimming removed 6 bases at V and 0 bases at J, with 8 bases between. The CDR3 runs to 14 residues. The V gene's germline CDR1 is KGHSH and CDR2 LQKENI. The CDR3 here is CASSPGATNEKLFF. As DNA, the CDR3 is TGTGCCAGCTCTCCGGGGGCAACTAATGAAAAACTGTTTTTT.

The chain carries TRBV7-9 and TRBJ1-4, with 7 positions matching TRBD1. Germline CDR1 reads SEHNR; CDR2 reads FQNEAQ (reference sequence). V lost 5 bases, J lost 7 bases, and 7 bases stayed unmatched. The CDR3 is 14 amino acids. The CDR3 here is CASSTRGLGEKLFF. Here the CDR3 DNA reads TGTGCCAGCAGCACGAGGGGGCTGGGTGAAAAACTGTTTTTT. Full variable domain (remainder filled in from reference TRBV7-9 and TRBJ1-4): DTGVSQNPRHKITKRGQNVTFRCDPISEHNRLYWYRQTLGQGPEFLTYFQNEAQLEKSRLLSDRFSAERPKGSFSTLEIQRTEQGDSAMYLCASSTRGLGEKLFFGSGTQLSVL.

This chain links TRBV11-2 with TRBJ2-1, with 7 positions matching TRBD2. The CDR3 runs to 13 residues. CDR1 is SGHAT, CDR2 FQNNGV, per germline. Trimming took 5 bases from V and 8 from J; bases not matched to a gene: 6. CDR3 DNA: TGTGCCAGCAGCCCGGAAGCGGGACATGAGCAGTTCTTC. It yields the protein CASSPEAGHEQFF.